This entry is about one T cell receptor beta chain. This sample was taken from a study of blood T cell repertoires in COVID-19. Those enrolled, adults aged about 18 to 89 years, came from around 24 US areas. Sequencing was performed with immunoSEQ multiplex PCR; in TCRdb, only in-frame clones are kept and a portion is missing. The table shows 150,000 to 200,000 clones, with roughly 83% occurring only once. Losses at the gene ends were 5 bases for V and 3 bases for J; bases not matched to a gene: 0. Germline lookup yields CDR1 MNHEY and CDR2 SVGEGT. The CDR3 has 13 amino acids. The chain is built from TRBV6-2 or TRBV6-3 and TRBJ1-2, with TRBD1 identical over 10 bases. Sequencing was done on a sample of PBMCs or T cells enriched from blood (not recorded which). The TCR sequence derives from a man between 65 and 80 years old who had been exposed to COVID-19. Written as DNA, the CDR3 is TGTGCCAGCAGTGGGACAGGGGACTATGGCTACACCTTC. Translated, it gives CASSGTGDYGYTF.